Listed below are T cell receptor beta chains from one sample, sequenced in a study of response to subunit inactivated influenza vaccine. TCRdb analysed the RT-PCR reads with MiXCR anew, one entry per CDR3 protein. The sample includes 150,000 to 200,000 distinct CDR3 sequences, approximately 8.7% of them seen just once. This specimen consisted of non-naive T cells sorted from PBMCs, obtained on the day of vaccination. All receptors derive from a man aged 45-65 years who received an inactivated influenza vaccine. CDR3s include the opening cysteine and the closing phenylalanine or tryptophan. The order of the fields is CDR3 protein, D gene, V gene. D genes are given only for firm matches.

CSAAGQPGLAGVRAKNIQYF | TRBD2 | TRBV20-1
CASSSWDSGFFF | . | TRBV5-6
CASTLTRNEKLFF | . | TRBV2
CASSRLAPQETQYF | TRBD2 | TRBV25-1
CASSLQNSPLHF | . | TRBV27
CASSSQGHSPLHF | . | TRBV19
CASSRQVLMTGANVLTF | . | TRBV6-1
CASSTGQGARDGYTF | TRBD1 | TRBV5-1
CASSQDPGTVETQYF | . | TRBV4-2
CASSLAGVEETQYF | . | TRBV7-9
CSALGGGNSYEQYF | TRBD2 | TRBV20-1
CASRVNVQGLSNQPQHF | . | TRBV6-2/TRBV6-3
CASSRTGKMNTEAFF | TRBD1 | TRBV7-9
CASSPGTSGRRYNEQFF | TRBD2 | TRBV12-3/TRBV12-4
CSASFGTGGTGELFF | TRBD1 | TRBV20-1
CAISELQTEQYF | . | TRBV10-3
CASSLNQGQGTEAFF | . | TRBV5-1
CASSQDVGSNQPQHF | . | TRBV4-2
CASSTPTGMAEKLFF | . | TRBV7-8
CASSLAGTFTGELFF | . | TRBV5-6
CASSLEGTFQYF | . | TRBV7-9
CASSLGLAGRYTQYF | TRBD2 | TRBV12-3/TRBV12-4
CASSPRGLAGLDTQYF | TRBD2 | TRBV5-1
CASSLGFVGANVLTF | . | TRBV7-2
CASSLNSGTYEQYF | . | TRBV5-1
CSAVSWGNEQFF | . | TRBV20-1
CSAPKGRGGWNIQYF | TRBD2 | TRBV20-1
CASSTQQGRSNQPQHF | . | TRBV28
CSAFSGGGPNTDTQYF | TRBD2 | TRBV20-1